This TCR beta chain was recovered during a study of T cell repertoires in cytomegalovirus infection. About the research overall: Matching HLA type, along with CMV infection, was indicated by public TCR beta signatures.

On this clonotype: Antigen unknown.

This CDR3 is built from 14 residues. V lost 5 bases and J lost 6, with 13 bases in between. Germline CDR1 reads MNHEY; CDR2 reads SMNVEV (reference sequence). TCRdb fed the reads into MiXCR, producing one record per CDR3 protein. The sample lists approximately 910,000 distinct CDR3 sequences; roughly a third were seen once. The chain uses TRBV27 and TRBJ2-2; TRBD1 is a possible D gene (6 bases). The sample here was cultured CD8+ T cells from PBMCs, taken from culture after CMV antigen stimulation. The receptor was isolated from a human donor in good health (CMV status not recorded). Some clones in this sample may be carry-over from other donors' samples. DNA of the CDR3: TGTGCCAGCAGTCGTGGCCAGGGGCCCGGGGAGCTGTTTTTT. Protein: CASSRGQGPGELFF.